This T cell receptor beta chain is from a study of T-cell reconstitution after alpha-beta-depleted transplantation in children. Study-wide findings and caveats: Roughly two months post-transplant, alpha-beta T cells reportedly originated from several hundred graft clones that had expanded.

As it was prepared, the TCRbeta library received unique molecular identifiers. TCRdb re-called the PCR reads through MiXCR, storing one row per CDR3 protein. This sample yields 200,000 to 250,000 distinct CDR3 sequences, of which roughly a quarter are seen a single time; 4% to 6% belongs to the top ten. Germline V CDR1 and CDR2: SGHVS, FQNEAQ. There are 20 residues in the CDR3. V dropped 2 bases and J dropped 3 bases, with 28 bases sitting between them. With respect to this clonotype: Its cognate antigen is unknown.

The TCR comes from a female patient aged 2-9 years who had a stem cell transplant for congenital amegakaryocytic thrombocytopenia, so the T cells may come from the graft donor. Here the sequenced sample was PBMCs, mostly from graft donor cells, taken 360 days after TCRalphabeta/CD19-depleted stem cell transplant. The chain combines TRBV7-8 with TRBJ2-5; tentative D call: TRBD1 (5 bases). CDR3 region: CASSLSLRADRWATKETQYF. The CDR3 nucleotides read TGTGCCAGCAGCTTATCCCTCAGGGCGGACCGGTGGGCTACTAAAGAGACCCAGTACTTC.